This entry is about one T cell receptor beta chain. The sample originates from a study of shared clonotypes between healthy human individuals. Over several immunoSEQ plates, each subset's genomic DNA was distributed in even portions. Some clones are missing from TCRdb's copy, which holds only in-frame ones; the method was immunoSEQ multiplex PCR. The sample lists 2,500,000 or so clones; approximately 92% were seen once. V was pared by 6 bases and J by 3 bases, with 16 bases between. In germline, CDR1 is SGHRS, CDR2 YFSETQ. The CDR3 runs 14 residues. Those who donated, Caucasian adults without exception, all lived in Nashville, Tennessee.

The genes are TRBV5-1 and TRBJ2-7; tentative D call: TRBD2 (6 bases). This receptor was identified in a man aged 18 to 29 in good health. Sequencing was performed on naive CD4+ T cells sorted from blood. Noted subset: CD45RA+ positively selected. The CDR3 nucleotides read TGCGCCAGCACCCCGGACGGGGGAGACTACGAGCAGTACTTC. Translating it yields CASTPDGGDYEQYF.